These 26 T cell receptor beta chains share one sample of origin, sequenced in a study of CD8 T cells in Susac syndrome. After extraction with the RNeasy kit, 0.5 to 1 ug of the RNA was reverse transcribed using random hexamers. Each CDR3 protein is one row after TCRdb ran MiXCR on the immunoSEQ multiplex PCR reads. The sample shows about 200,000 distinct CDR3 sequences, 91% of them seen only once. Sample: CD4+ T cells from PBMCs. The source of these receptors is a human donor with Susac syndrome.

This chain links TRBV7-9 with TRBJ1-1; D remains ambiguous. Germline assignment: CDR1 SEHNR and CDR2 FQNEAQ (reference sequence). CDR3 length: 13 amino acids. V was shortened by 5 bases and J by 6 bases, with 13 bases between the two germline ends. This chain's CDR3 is CASSVQGRSEAFF. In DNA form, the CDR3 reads TGTGCCAGCAGCGTACAAGGGCGCTCTGAAGCTTTCTTT.

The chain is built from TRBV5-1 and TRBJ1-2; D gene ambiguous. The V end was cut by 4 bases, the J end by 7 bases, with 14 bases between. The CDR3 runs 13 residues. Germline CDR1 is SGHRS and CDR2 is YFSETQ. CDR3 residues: CASSIARVGGYTF. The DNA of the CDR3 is TGCGCCAGCAGCATCGCCCGCGTCGGTGGCTACACCTTC.

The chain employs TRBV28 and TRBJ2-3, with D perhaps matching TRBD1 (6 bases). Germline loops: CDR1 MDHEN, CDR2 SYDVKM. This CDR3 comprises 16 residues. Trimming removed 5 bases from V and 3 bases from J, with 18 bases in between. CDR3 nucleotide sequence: TGTGCCAGCAGTCTCGCTGCTCAGGGGAAAACAGATACGCAGTATTTT. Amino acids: CASSLAAQGKTDTQYF.

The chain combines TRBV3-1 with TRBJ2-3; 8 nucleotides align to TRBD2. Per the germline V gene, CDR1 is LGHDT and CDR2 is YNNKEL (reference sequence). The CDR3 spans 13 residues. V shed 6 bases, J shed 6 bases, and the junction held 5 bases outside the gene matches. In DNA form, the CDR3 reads TGTGCCAGCAGTCCGGGGGGGCCGGATACGCAGTATTTT. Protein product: CASSPGGPDTQYF.

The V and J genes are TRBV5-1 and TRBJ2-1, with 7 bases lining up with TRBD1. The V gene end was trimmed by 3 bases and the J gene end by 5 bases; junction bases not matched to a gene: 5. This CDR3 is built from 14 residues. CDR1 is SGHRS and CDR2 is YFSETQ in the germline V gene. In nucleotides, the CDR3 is TGCGCCAGCAGCTCGTTCCAGGGGGACAATGAGCAGTTCTTC. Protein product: CASSSFQGDNEQFF.

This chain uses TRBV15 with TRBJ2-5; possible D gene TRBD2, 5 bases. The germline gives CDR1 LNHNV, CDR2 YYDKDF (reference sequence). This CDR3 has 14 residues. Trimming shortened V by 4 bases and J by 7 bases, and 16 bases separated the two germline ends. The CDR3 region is CATSKSGPGGTQYF. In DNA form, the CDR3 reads TGTGCCACCAGCAAATCAGGCCCCGGAGGGACCCAGTACTTC.

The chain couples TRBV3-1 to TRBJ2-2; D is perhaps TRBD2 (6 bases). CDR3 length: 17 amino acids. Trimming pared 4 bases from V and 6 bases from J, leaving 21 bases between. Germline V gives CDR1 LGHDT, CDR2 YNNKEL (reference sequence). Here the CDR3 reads CASSRRRIGLISGELFF. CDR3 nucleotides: TGTGCCAGCAGCCGCCGTCGTATCGGACTAATTTCCGGGGAGCTGTTTTTT.

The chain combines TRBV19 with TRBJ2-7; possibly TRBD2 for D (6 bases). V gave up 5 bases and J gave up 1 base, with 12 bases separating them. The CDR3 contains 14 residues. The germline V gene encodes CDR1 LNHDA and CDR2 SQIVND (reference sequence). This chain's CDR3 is CASSSRGTSYEQYF. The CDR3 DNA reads TGTGCCAGTAGTTCCCGGGGGACTTCCTACGAGCAGTACTTC.

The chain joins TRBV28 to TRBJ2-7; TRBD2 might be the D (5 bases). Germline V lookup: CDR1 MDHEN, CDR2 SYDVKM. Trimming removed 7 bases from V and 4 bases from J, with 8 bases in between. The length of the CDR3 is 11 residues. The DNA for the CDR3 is TGTGCCAGCAATGAGGGTTACGAGCAGTACTTC. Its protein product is CASNEGYEQYF.

This CDR3 reads CASITGTGGLSYNSPLHF. DNA of the CDR3: TGTGCCAGCATTACCGGGACAGGGGGATTATCCTATAATTCACCCCTCCACTTT. The V call is TRBV6-5, the J call TRBJ1-6; 11 positions agree with TRBD1. The V gene end was trimmed by 7 bases and the J gene end by 1 base; junction bases not matched to a gene: 9. The CDR3 totals 18 residues. Looked up from germline, CDR1 is MNHEY and CDR2 is SVGAGI.

Here the CDR3 reads CASSTGTGIHTGELFF. The DNA for the CDR3 is TGTGCCAGTAGTACCGGGACAGGAATTCACACCGGGGAGCTGTTTTTT. The gene calls are TRBV19 and TRBJ2-2; 8 bases agree with TRBD1. J lost 3 bases, V lost 4 bases, and 7 bases had no gene match. The CDR3 runs to 16 residues. Per germline, CDR1 LNHDA and CDR2 SQIVND (reference sequence).

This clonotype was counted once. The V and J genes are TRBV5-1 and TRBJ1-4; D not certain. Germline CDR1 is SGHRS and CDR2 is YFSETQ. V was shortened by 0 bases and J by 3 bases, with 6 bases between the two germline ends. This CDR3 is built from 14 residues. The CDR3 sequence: CASSLVTSNEKLFF. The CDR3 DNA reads TGCGCCAGCAGCTTGGTGACCTCTAATGAAAAACTGTTTTTT.

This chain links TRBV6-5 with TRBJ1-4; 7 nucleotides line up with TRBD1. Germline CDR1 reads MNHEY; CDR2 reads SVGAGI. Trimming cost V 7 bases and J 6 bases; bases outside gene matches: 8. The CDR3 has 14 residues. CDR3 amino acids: CASNTGAGDEKLFF. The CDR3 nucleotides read TGTGCCAGCAATACAGGGGCAGGGGATGAAAAACTGTTTTTT.

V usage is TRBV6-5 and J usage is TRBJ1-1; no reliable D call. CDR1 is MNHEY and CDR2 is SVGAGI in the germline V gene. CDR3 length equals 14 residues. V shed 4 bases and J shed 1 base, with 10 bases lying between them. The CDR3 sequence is CASSLLQTNTEAFF. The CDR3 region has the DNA TGTGCCAGCAGTTTACTACAGACGAACACTGAAGCTTTCTTT.

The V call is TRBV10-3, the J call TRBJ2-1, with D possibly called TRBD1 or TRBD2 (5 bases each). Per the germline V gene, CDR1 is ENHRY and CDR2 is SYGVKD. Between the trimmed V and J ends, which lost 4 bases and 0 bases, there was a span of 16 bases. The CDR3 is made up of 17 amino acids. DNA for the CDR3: TGTGCCATCAGTGGTATAACTGGGGGAAGCTCCTACAATGAGCAGTTCTTC. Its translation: CAISGITGGSSYNEQFF.

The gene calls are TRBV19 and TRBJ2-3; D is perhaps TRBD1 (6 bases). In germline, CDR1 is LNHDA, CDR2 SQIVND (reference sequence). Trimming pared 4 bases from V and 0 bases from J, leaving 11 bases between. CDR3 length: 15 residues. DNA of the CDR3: TGTGCCAGTAGTACCCCCGGGACAAGCACAGATACGCAGTATTTT. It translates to CASSTPGTSTDTQYF.

Here the CDR3 DNA reads TGTGCCAGCAGCCGTGGACAGGGATATTCACCCCTCCACTTT. It translates to CASSRGQGYSPLHF. The chain carries TRBV5-6 and TRBJ1-6; 8 positions agree with TRBD1. J lost 8 bases, V lost 4 bases, and 5 bases had no gene match. CDR3 length: 14 amino acids. Germline CDR1 is SGHDT and CDR2 is YYEEEE. Based on the CDR3 plus reference TRBV5-6 and TRBJ1-6, the full variable domain is DAGVTQSPTHLIKTRGQQVTLRCSPKSGHDTVSWYQQALGQGPQFIFQYYEEEERQRGNFPDRFSGHQFPNYSSELNVNALLLGDSALYLCASSRGQGYSPLHFGNGTRLTVT.

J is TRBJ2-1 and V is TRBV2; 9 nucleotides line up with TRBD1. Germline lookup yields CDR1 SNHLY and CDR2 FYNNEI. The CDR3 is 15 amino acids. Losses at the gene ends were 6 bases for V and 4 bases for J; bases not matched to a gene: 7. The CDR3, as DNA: TGTGCCAGCAGAGGGACAGGGTTTACTTACAATGAGCAGTTCTTC. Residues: CASRGTGFTYNEQFF. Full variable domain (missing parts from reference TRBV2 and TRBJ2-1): EPEVTQTPSHQVTQMGQEVILRCVPISNHLYFYWYRQILGQKVEFLVSFYNNEISEKSEIFDDQFSVERPDGSNFTLKIRSTKLEDSAMYFCASRGTGFTYNEQFFGPGTRLTVL.

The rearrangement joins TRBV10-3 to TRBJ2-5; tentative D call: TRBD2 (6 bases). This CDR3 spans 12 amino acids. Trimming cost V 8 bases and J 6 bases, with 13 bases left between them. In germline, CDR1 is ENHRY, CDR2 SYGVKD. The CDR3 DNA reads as TGTGCCATCGGTGCGGGGACTCAGACCCAGTACTTC. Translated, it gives CAIGAGTQTQYF.

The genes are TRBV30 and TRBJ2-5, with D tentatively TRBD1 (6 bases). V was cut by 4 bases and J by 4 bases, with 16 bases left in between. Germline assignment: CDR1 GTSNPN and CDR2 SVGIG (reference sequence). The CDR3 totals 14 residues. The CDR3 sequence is CAWITGTWGETQYF. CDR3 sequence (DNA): TGTGCCTGGATCACCGGGACATGGGGAGAGACCCAGTACTTC.

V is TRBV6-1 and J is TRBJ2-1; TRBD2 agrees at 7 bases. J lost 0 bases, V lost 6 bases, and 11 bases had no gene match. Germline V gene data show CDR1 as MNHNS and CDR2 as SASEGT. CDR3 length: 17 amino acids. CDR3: CASRKGTSDYSYNEQFF. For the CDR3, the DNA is TGTGCCAGCAGAAAGGGTACTAGCGATTACTCCTACAATGAGCAGTTCTTC.

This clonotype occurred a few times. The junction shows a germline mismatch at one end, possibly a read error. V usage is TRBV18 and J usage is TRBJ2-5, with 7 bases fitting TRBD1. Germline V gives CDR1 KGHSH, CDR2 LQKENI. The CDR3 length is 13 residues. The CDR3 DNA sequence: TGCGCCAGCAGCCCGGGACAGCAAGAGACCCAGTACTTC. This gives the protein CASSPGQQETQYF.

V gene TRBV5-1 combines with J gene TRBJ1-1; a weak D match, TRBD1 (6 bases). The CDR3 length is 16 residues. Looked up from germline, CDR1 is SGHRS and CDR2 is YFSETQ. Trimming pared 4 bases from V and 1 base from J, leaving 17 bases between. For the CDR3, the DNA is TGCGCCAGCAGCCGCTTGGGACCGGGACAGAACACTGAAGCTTTCTTT. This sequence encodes CASSRLGPGQNTEAFF.

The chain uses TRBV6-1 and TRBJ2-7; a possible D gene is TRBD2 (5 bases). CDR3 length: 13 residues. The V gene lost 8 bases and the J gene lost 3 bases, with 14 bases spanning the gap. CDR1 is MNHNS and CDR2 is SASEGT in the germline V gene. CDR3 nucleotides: TGTGCCAGCGTCCTCACGACTAACTACGAGCAGTACTTC. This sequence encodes CASVLTTNYEQYF.

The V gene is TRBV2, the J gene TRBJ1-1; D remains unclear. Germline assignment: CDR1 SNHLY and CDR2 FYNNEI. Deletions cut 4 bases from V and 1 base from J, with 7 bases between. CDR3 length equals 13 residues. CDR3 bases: TGTGCCAGCAGTGTGATCCCGAACACTGAAGCTTTCTTT. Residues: CASSVIPNTEAFF. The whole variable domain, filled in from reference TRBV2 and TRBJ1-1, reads EPEVTQTPSHQVTQMGQEVILRCVPISNHLYFYWYRQILGQKVEFLVSFYNNEISEKSEIFDDQFSVERPDGSNFTLKIRSTKLEDSAMYFCASSVIPNTEAFFGQGTRLTVV.

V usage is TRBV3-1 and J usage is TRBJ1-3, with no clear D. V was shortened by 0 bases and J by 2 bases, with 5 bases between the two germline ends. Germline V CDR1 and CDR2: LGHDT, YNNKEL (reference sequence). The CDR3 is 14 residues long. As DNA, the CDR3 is TGTGCCAGCAGCCAAGACACCACTGGAAACACCATATATTTT. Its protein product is CASSQDTTGNTIYF.